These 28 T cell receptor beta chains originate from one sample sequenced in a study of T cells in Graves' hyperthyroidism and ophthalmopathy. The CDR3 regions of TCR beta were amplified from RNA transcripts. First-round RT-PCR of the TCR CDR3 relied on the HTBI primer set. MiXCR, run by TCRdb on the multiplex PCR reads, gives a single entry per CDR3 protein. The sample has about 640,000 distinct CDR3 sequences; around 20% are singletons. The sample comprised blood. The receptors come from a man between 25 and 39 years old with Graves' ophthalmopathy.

CDR3 region: CASSQTANLNEKLFF. The CDR3 DNA follows: TGCGCCAGCAGTCAAACTGCTAACTTAAATGAAAAACTGTTTTTT. The chain joins TRBV4-1 to TRBJ1-4; D call uncertain. Trimming left V 6 bases short and J 5 bases short, with 16 bases between. This CDR3 has 15 amino acids. Germline CDR1 reads MGHRA; CDR2 reads YSYEKL.

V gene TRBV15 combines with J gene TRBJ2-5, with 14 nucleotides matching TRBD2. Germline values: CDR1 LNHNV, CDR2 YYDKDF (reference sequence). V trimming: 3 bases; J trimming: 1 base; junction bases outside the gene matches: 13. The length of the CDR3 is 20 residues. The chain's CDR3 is CATSSPPGLAGEGSQETQYF. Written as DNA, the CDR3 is TGTGCCACCAGCAGTCCTCCGGGACTAGCGGGAGAGGGGAGCCAAGAGACCCAGTACTTC. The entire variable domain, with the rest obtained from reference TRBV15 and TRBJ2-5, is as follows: DAMVIQNPRYQVTQFGKPVTLSCSQTLNHNVMYWYQQKSSQAPKLLFHYYDKDFNNEADTPDNFQSRRPNTSFCFLDIRSPGLGDTAMYLCATSSPPGLAGEGSQETQYFGPGTRLLVL.

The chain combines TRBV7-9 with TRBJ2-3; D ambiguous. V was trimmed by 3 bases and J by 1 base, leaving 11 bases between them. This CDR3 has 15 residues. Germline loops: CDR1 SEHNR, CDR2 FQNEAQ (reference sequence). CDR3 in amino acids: CASSFMGGRTDTQYF. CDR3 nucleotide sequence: TGTGCCAGCAGCTTTATGGGTGGTCGCACAGATACGCAGTATTTT.

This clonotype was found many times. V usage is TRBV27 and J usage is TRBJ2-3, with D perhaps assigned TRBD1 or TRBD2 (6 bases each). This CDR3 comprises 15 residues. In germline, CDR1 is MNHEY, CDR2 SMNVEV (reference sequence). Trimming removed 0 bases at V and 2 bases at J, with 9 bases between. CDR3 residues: CASSLSGGPTDTQYF. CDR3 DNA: TGTGCCAGCAGTTTATCCGGGGGCCCCACAGATACGCAGTATTTT.

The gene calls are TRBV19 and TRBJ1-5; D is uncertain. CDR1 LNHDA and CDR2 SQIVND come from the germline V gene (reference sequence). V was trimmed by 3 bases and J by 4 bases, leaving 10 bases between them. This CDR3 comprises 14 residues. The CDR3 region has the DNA TGTGCCAGTAGTATCGATAATTTTAATCAGCCCCAGCATTTT. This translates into CASSIDNFNQPQHF.

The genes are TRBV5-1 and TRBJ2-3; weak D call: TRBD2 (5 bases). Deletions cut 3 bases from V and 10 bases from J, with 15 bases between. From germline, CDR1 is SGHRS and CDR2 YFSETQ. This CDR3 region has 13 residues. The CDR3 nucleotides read TGCGCCAGCAGCTCCCTACCCATGGAGGCGCAGTATTTT. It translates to CASSSLPMEAQYF.

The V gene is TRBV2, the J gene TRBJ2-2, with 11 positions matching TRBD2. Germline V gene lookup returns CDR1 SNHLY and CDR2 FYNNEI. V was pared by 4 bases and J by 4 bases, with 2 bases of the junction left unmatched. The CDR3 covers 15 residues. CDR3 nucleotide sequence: TGTGCCAGCAGTGGGACTAGCGGGTTCACCGGGGAGCTGTTTTTT. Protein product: CASSGTSGFTGELFF.

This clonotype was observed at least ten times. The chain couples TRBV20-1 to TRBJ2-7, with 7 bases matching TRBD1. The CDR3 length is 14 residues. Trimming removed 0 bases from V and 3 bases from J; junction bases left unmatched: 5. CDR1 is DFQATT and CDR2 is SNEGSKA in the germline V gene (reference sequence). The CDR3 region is CSARDQQGYYEQYF. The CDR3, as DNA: TGCAGTGCTAGAGATCAACAGGGGTACTACGAGCAGTACTTC.

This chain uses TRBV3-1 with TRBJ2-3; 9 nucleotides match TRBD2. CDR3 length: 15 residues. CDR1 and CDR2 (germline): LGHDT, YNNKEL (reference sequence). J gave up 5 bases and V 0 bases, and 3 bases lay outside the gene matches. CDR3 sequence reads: CASSQDISGRDTQYF. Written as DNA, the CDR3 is TGTGCCAGCAGCCAAGATATTAGCGGGAGAGATACGCAGTATTTT.

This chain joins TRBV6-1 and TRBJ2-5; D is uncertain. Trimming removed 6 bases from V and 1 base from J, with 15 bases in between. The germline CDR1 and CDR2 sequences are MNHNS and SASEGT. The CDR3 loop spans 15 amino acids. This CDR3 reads CASRERRVRQETQYF. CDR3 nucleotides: TGTGCCAGCAGAGAACGACGGGTCCGCCAAGAGACCCAGTACTTC.

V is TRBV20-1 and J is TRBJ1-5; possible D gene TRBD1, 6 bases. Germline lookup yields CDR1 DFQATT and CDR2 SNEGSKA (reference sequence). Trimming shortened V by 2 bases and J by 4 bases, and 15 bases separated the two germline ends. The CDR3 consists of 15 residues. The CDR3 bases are TGCAGTGCTAGATCAGGGGAAGGGTGGAATCAGCCCCAGCATTTT. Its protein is CSARSGEGWNQPQHF.

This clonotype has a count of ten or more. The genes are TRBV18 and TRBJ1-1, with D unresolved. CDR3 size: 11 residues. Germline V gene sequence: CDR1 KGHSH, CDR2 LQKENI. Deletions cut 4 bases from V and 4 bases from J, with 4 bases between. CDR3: CASSQTTEAFF. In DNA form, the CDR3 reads TGTGCCAGCTCACAGACCACTGAAGCTTTCTTT.

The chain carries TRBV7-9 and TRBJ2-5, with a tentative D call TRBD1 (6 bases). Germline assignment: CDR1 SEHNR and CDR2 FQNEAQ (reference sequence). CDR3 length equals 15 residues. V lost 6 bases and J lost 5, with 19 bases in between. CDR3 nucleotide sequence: TGTGCCAGCAGAACCGAGCAGGGGATAAGTGAGACCCAGTACTTC. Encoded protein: CASRTEQGISETQYF.

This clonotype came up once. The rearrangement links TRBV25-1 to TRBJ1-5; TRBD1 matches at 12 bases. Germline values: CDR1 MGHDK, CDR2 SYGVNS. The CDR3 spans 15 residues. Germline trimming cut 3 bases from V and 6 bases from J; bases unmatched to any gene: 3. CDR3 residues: CASSEGQGAGQPQHF. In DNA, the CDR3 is TGTGCCAGCAGTGAGGGACAGGGGGCAGGTCAGCCCCAGCATTTT.

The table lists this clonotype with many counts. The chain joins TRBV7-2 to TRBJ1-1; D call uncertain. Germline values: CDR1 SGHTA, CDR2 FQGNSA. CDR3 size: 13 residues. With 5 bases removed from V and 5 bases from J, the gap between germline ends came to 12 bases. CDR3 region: CASSPRDGTEAFF. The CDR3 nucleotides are TGTGCCAGCAGCCCGAGAGATGGTACTGAAGCTTTCTTT.

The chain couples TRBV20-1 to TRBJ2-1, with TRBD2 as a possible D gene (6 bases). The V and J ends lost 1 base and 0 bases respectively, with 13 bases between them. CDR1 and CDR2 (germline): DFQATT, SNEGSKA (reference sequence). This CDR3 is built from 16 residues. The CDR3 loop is CSARVASASSYNEQFF. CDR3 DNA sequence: TGCAGTGCTAGAGTAGCTAGCGCCTCCTCCTACAATGAGCAGTTCTTC.

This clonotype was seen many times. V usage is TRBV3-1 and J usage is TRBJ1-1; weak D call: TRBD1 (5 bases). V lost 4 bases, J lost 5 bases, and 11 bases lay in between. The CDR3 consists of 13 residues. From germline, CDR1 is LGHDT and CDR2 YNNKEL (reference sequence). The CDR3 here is CASSPLGVTEAFF. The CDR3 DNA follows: TGTGCCAGCAGCCCCTTAGGGGTGACTGAAGCTTTCTTT.

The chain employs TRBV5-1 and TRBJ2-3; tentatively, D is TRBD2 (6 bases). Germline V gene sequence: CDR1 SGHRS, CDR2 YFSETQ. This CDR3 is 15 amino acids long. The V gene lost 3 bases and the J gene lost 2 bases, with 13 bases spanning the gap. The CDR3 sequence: CASSSWGETTDTQYF. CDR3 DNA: TGCGCCAGCAGCTCCTGGGGGGAAACCACAGATACGCAGTATTTT.

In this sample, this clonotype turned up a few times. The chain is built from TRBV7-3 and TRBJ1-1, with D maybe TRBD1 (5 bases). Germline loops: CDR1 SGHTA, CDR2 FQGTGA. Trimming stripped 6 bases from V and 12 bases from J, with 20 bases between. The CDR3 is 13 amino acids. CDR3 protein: CASSPGSTSGPFF. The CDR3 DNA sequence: TGTGCCAGCAGTCCAGGGTCAACTTCTGGGCCTTTCTTT.

The CDR3 spells CASSLGAGTNAYNEQFF. In nucleotides, the CDR3 is TGCGCCAGCAGCTTGGGGGCCGGGACTAACGCCTACAATGAGCAGTTCTTC. The chain couples TRBV5-1 to TRBJ2-1, with 7 bases matching TRBD2. The germline gives CDR1 SGHRS, CDR2 YFSETQ. There are 17 residues in the CDR3. The V gene end was trimmed by 0 bases and the J gene end by 2 bases; junction bases not matched to a gene: 8.

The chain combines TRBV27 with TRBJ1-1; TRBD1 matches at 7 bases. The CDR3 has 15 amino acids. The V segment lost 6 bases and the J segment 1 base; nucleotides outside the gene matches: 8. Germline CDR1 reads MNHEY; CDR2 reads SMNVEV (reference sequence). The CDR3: CASSNARQGNTEAFF. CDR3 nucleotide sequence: TGTGCCAGCAGCAACGCCAGACAGGGGAACACTGAAGCTTTCTTT.

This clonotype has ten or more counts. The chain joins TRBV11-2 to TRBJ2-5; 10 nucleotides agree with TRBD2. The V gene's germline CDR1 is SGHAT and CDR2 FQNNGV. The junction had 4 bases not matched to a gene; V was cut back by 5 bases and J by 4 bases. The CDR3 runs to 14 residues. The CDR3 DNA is TGTGCCAGCAGCCACAGCGGGGGGGGAGAGACCCAGTACTTC. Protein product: CASSHSGGGETQYF. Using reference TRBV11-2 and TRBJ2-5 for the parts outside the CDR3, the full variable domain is EAGVAQSPRYKIIEKRQSVAFWCNPISGHATLYWYQQILGQGPKLLIQFQNNGVVDDSQLPKDRFSAERLKGVDSTLKIQPAKLEDSAVYLCASSHSGGGETQYFGPGTRLLVL.

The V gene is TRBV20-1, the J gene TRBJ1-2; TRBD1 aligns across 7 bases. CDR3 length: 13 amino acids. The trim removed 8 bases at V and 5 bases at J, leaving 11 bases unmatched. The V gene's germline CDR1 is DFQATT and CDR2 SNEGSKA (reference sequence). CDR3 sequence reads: CSTKGRQGYGYTF. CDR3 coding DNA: TGCAGTACTAAGGGCCGACAGGGTTATGGCTACACCTTC.

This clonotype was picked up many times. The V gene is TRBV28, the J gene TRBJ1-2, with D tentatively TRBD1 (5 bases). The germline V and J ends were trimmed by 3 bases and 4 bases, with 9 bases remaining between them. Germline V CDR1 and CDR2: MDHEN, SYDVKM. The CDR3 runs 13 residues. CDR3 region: CASSLRGVYGYTF. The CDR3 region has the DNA TGTGCCAGCAGTTTGAGGGGAGTCTATGGCTACACCTTC.

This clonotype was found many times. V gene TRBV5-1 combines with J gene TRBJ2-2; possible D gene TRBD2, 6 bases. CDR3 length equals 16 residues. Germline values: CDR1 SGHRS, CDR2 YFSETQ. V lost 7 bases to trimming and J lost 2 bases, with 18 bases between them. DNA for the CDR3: TGCGCCAGCGAGGAGGGCTATAACTTTAACACCGGGGAGCTGTTTTTT. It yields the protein CASEEGYNFNTGELFF.

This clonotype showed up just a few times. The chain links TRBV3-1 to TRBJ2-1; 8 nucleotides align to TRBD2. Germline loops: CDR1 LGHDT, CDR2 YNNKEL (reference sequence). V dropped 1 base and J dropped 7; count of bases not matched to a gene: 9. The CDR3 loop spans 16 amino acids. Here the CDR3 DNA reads TGTGCCAGCAGCCAAGTGCCAAGCGGGAGTAAAAATGAGCAGTTCTTC. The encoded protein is CASSQVPSGSKNEQFF.

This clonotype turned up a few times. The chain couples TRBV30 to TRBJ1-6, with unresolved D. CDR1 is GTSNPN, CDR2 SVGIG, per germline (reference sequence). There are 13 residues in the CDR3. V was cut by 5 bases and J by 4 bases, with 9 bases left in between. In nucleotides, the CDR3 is TGTGCCTGGGCAAAACCTTATAATTCACCCCTCCACTTT. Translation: CAWAKPYNSPLHF.

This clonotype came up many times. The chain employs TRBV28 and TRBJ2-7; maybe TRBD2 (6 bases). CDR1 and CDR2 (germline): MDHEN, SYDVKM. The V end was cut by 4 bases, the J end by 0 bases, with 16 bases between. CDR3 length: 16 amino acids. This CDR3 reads CASSWGLVESSYEQYF. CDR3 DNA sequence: TGTGCCAGCAGTTGGGGACTTGTTGAGAGCTCCTACGAGCAGTACTTC.